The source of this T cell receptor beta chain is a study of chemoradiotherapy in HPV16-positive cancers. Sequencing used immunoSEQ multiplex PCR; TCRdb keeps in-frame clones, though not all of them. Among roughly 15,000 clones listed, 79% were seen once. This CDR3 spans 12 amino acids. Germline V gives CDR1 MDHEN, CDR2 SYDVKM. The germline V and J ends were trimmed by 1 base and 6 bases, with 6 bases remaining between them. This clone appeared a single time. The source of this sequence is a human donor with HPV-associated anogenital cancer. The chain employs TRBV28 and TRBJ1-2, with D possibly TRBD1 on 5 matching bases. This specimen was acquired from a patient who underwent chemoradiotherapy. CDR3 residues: CASSLLGDGYTF. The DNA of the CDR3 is TGTGCCAGCAGTTTATTAGGGGATGGCTACACCTTC.